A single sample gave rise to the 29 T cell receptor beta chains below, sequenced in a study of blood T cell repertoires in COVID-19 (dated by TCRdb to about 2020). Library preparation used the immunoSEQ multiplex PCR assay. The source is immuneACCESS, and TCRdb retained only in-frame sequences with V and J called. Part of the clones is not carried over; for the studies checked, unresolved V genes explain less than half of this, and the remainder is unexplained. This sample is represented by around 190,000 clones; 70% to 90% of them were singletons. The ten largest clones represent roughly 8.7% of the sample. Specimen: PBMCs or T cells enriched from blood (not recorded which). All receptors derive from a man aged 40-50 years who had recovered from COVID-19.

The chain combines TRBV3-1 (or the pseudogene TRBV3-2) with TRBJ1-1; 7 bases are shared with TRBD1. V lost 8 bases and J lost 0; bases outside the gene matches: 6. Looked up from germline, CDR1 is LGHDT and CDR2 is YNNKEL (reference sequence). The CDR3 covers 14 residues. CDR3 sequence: CASGQDNMNTEAFF. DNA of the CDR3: TGTGCCAGCGGACAGGATAACATGAACACTGAAGCTTTCTTT.

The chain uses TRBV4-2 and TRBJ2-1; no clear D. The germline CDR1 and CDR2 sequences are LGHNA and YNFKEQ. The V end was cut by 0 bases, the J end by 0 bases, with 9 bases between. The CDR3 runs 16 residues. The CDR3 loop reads CASSQEAESSYNEQFF. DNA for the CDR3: TGTGCCAGCAGCCAAGAGGCGGAAAGCTCCTACAATGAGCAGTTCTTC.

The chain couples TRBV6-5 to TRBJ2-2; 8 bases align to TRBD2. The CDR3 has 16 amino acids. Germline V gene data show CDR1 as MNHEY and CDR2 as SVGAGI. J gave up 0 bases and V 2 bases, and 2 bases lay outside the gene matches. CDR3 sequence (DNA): TGTGCCAGCAGTTACAGGACTAGCTCGAACACCGGGGAGCTGTTTTTT. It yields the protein CASSYRTSSNTGELFF.

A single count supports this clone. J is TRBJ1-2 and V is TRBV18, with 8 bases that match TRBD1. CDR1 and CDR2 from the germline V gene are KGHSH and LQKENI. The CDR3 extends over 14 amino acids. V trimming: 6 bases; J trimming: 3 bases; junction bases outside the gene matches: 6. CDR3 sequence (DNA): TGTGCCAGCTCTCTTCAGGACAGGGACTATGGCTACACCTTC. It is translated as CASSLQDRDYGYTF.

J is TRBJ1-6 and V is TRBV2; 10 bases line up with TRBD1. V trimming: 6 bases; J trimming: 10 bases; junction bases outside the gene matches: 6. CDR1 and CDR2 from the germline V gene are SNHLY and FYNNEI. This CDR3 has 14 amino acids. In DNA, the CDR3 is TGTGCCAGCAGCCGGGACAGGGGTGAGTCACCCCTCCACTTT. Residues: CASSRDRGESPLHF.

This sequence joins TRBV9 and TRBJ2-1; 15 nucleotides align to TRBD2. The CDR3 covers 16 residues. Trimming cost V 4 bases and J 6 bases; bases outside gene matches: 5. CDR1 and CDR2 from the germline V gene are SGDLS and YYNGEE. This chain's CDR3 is CASSPTGLAGGNEQFF. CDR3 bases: TGTGCCAGCAGCCCCACGGGACTAGCGGGAGGCAATGAGCAGTTCTTC.

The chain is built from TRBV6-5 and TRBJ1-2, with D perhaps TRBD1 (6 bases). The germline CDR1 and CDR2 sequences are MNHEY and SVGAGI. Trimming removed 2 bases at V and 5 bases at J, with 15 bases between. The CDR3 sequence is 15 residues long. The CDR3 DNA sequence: TGTGCCAGCAGTTACCCCGTTAATAGGGGGTATGGCTACACCTTC. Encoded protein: CASSYPVNRGYGYTF.

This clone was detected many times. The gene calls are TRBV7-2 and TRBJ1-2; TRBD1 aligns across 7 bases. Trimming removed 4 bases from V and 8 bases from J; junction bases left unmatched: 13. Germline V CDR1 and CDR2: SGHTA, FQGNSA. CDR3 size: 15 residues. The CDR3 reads CASSYTPPRQGGYTF. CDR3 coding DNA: TGTGCCAGCAGCTACACACCTCCAAGACAGGGAGGCTACACCTTC.

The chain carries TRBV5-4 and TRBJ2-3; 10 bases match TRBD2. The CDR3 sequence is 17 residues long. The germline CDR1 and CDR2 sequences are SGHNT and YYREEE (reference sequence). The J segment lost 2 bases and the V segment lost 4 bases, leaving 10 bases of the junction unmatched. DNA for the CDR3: TGTGCCAGCAGCCCTAACCCTAGCGGGGGTTCCACAGATACGCAGTATTTT. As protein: CASSPNPSGGSTDTQYF. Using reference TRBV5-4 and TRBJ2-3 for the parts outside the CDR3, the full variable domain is ETGVTQSPTHLIKTRGQQVTLRCSSQSGHNTVSWYQQALGQGPQFIFQYYREEENGRGNFPPRFSGLQFPNYSSELNVNALELDDSALYLCASSPNPSGGSTDTQYFGPGTRLTVL.

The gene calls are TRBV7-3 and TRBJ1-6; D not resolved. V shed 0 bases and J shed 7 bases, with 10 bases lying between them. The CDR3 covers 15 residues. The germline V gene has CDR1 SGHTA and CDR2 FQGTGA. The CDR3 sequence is CASSLTDGGNSPLHF. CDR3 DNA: TGTGCCAGCAGCTTAACCGACGGCGGGAATTCACCCCTCCACTTT.

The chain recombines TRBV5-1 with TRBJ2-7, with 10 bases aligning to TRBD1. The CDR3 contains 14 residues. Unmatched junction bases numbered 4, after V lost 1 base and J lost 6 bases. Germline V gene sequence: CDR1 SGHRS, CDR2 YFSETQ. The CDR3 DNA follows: TGCGCCAGCAGCTTGTGGACAGGGGGGTTCGAGCAGTACTTC. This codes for CASSLWTGGFEQYF.

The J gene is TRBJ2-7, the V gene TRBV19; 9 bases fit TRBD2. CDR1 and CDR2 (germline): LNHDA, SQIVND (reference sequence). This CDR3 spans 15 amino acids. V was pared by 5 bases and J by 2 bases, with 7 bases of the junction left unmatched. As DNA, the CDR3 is TGTGCCAGTAGTCCCCAGGCGGGGGGGACCTACGAGCAGTACTTC. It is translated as CASSPQAGGTYEQYF.

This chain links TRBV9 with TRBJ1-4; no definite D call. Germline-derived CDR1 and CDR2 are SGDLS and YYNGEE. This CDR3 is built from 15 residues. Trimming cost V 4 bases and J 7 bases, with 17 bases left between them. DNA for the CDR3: TGTGCCAGCAGCCTGAGCCCCCAGAGGGCTGAAAAACTGTTTTTT. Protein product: CASSLSPQRAEKLFF.

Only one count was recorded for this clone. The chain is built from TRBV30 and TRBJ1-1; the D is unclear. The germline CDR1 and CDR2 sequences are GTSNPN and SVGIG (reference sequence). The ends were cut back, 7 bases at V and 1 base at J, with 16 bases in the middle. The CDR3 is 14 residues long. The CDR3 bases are TGTGCCTTCGGGAAGAGGAGAAAGAACACTGAAGCTTTCTTT. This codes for CAFGKRRKNTEAFF.

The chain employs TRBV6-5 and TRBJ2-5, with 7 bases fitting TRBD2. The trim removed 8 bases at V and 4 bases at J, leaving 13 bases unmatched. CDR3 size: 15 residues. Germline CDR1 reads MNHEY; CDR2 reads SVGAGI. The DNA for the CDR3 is TGTGCCAGCGGGCTAAGAAGCGGGATGAGAGAGACCCAGTACTTC. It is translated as CASGLRSGMRETQYF.

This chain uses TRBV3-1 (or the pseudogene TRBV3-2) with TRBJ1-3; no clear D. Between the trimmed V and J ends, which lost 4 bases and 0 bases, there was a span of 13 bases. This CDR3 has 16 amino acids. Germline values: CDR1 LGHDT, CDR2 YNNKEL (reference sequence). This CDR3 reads CASSPWRRGSGNTIYF. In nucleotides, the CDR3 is TGTGCCAGCAGCCCCTGGAGGAGAGGCTCTGGAAACACCATATATTTT.

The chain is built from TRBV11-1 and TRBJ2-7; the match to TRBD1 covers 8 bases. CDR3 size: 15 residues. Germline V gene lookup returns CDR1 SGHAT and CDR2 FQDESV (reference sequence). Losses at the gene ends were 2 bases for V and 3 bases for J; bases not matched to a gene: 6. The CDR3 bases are TGTGCCAGCAGCTTACAGGGGGCGAGTTTCTACGAGCAGTACTTC. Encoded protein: CASSLQGASFYEQYF.

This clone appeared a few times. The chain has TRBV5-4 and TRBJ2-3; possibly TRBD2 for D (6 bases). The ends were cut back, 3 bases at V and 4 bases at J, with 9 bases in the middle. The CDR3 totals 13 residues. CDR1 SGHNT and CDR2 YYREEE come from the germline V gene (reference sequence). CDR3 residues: CASSSGVADTQYF. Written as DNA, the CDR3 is TGTGCCAGCAGCTCGGGGGTAGCAGATACGCAGTATTTT.

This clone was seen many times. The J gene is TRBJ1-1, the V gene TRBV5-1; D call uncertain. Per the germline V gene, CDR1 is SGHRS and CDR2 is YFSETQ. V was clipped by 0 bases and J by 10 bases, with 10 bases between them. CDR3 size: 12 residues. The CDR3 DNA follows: TGCGCCAGCAGCTTGGAAGGGAGCGGAGCTTTCTTT. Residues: CASSLEGSGAFF.

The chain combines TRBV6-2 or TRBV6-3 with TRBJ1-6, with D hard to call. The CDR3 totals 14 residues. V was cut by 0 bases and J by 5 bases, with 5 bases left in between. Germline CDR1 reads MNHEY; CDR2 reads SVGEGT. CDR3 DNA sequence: TGTGCCAGCAGTTACTCGAGGGATAATTCACCCCTCCACTTT. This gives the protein CASSYSRDNSPLHF.

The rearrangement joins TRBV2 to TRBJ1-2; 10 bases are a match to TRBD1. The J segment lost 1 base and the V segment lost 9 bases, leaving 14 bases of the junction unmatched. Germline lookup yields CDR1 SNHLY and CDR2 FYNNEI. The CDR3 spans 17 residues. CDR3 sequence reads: CASVLAPGTGDNYGYTF. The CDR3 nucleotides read TGTGCCAGTGTGCTGGCTCCCGGGACAGGGGATAACTATGGCTACACCTTC. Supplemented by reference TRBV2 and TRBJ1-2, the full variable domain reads EPEVTQTPSHQVTQMGQEVILRCVPISNHLYFYWYRQILGQKVEFLVSFYNNEISEKSEIFDDQFSVERPDGSNFTLKIRSTKLEDSAMYFCASVLAPGTGDNYGYTFGSGTRLTVV.

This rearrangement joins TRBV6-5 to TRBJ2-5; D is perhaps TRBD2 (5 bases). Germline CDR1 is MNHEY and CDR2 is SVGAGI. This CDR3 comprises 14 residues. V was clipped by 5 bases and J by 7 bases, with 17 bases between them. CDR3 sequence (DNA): TGTGCCAGCAGTCCTACTCCATCCGCGGGGACCCAGTACTTC. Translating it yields CASSPTPSAGTQYF.

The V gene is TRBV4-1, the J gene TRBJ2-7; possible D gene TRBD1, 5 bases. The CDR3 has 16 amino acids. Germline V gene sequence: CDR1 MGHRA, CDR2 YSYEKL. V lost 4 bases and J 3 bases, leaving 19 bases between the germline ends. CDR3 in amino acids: CASSPQIQGGSYEQYF. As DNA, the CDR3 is TGCGCCAGCAGCCCCCAAATCCAGGGCGGTAGCTACGAGCAGTACTTC.

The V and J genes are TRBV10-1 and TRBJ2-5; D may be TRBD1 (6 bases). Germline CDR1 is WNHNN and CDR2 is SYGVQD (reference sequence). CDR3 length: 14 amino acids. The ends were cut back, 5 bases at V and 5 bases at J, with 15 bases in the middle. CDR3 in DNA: TGCGCCAGCAGTTCAGGGGACCTGGGGGAGACCCAGTACTTC. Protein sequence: CASSSGDLGETQYF.

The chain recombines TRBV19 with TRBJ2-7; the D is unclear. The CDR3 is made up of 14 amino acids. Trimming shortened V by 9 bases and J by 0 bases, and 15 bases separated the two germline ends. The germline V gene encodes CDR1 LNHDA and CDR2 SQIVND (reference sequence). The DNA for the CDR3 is TGTGCCAGCAAAACGGTCCCGAGCTCCTACGAGCAGTACTTC. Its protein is CASKTVPSSYEQYF. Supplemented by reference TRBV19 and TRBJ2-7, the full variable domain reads DGGITQSPKYLFRKEGQNVTLSCEQNLNHDAMYWYRQDPGQGLRLIYYSQIVNDFQKGDIAEGYSVSREKKESFPLTVTSAQKNPTAFYLCASKTVPSSYEQYFGPGTRLTVT.

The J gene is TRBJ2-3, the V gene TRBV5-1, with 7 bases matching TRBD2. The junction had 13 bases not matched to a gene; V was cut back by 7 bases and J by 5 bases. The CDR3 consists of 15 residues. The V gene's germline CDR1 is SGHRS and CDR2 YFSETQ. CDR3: CASSYQAGVQDTQYF. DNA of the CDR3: TGCGCCAGCTCCTACCAGGCGGGGGTCCAAGATACGCAGTATTTT.

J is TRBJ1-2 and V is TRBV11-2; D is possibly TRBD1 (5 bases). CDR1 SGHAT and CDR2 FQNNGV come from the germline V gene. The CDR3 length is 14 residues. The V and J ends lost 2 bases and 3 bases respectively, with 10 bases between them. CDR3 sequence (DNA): TGTGCCAGCAGCTTATCGTCGGGGGACTATGGCTACACCTTC. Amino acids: CASSLSSGDYGYTF.

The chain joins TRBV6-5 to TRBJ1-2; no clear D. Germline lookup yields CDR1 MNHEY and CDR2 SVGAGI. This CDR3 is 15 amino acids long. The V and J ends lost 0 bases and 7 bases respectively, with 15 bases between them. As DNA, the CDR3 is TGTGCCAGCAGTTACTCGGTGACGGGAGAAAGTGGCTACACCTTC. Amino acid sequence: CASSYSVTGESGYTF.

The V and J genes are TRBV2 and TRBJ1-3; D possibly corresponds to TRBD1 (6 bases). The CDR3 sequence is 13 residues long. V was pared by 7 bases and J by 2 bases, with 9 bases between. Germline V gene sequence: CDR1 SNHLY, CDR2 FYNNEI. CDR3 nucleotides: TGTGCCAGCAAGGGGGATGCTGGAAACACCATATATTTT. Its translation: CASKGDAGNTIYF.